This TCR beta chain was sequenced in a study of blood T cell repertoires in COVID-19. Study summary: COVID-19 samples from acute and convalescent phases originated in the United States, Italy and Spain. T cells, B-cell-depleted T cells, or PBMCs supplied cDNA or gDNA.

Trimming removed 6 bases from V and 10 bases from J, with 22 bases in between. Germline V gives CDR1 SGHAT, CDR2 FQNNGV. This CDR3 spans 15 amino acids. Seattle enrolled patients during active infection and tracked them longitudinally. Authors' methods: Amplification with reference gene primers provided the estimates of nucleated cell counts. The data were produced by immunoSEQ multiplex PCR, yet TCRdb's version contains in-frame clones alone and is incomplete. V and J calls and clone size come straight from that table; D and trimming were deduced from the DNA. Here the sample spans 250,000 or so clones, 90% being singletons.

The sequenced material came from peripheral blood. The V gene is TRBV11-2, the J gene TRBJ2-1; D is perhaps TRBD1 (7 bases). The sequence was obtained from a woman in her sixties or seventies with COVID-19, enrolled during active disease. In nucleotides, the CDR3 is TGTGCCAGCAGACAGTACCCAGGGGGACTCAGGGAGCAGTTCTTC. Amino acids: CASRQYPGGLREQFF. Together with reference TRBV11-2 and TRBJ2-1, the CDR3 gives the full variable domain: EAGVAQSPRYKIIEKRQSVAFWCNPISGHATLYWYQQILGQGPKLLIQFQNNGVVDDSQLPKDRFSAERLKGVDSTLKIQPAKLEDSAVYLCASRQYPGGLREQFFGPGTRLTVL.